This T cell receptor (beta chain) emerged from a study of cytomegalovirus exposure and HLA in healthy donors. Broader study findings: Some V segments, including TRBV6-2 and TRBV6-3, were excluded as indistinguishable. It emerged from a later analysis that several of the most significant clusters appeared to be linked to common viral pathogens.

About this clone itself: Its antigen is unidentified.

The PCR used 60 Vbeta and 13 Jbeta primers. Only in-frame clones appear in the TCRdb table, and some are missing; sequencing was by immunoSEQ multiplex PCR. The sample gives about 170,000 clones, 71% of which show up once; more than 1.3% is in the top ten. The V end lost 7 bases, the J end lost 5 bases, and 17 bases lay between the germline ends. The CDR3 totals 14 residues. CDR1 and CDR2 (germline): SGHRS, YFSETQ. The receptor comes from a girl under 18 in good health and CMV-seronegative. The chain recombines TRBV5-1 with TRBJ2-3; D perhaps matches TRBD1 (5 bases). The sequencing sample was made of PBMCs. The CDR3 is CASRSGLLGDTQYF. In DNA form, the CDR3 reads TGCGCCAGCCGGTCAGGGCTGTTGGGAGATACGCAGTATTTT.